This T cell receptor beta chain came from a study of cytomegalovirus exposure and HLA in healthy donors. Both 60 Vbeta primers and 13 Jbeta primers went into the PCR. This table comes from immunoSEQ multiplex PCR, and its TCRdb copy is limited to in-frame clones, with some not included. The top ten clones hold around 1.4% of a sample with about 180,000 clones, 65% to 85% of them seen once. The material sequenced was PBMCs. The sequence derives from a girl under 18 in good health and CMV-seropositive.

CDR3 nucleotide sequence: TGTGCCAGCAGCTACCCAGGAGGCGAGCAGTACTTC. The encoded protein is CASSYPGGEQYF. This chain links TRBV9 with TRBJ2-7; tentatively, D is TRBD2 (5 bases). V was shortened by 4 bases and J by 6 bases, with 11 bases between the two germline ends. Germline CDR1 reads SGDLS; CDR2 reads YYNGEE. The CDR3 is made up of 12 amino acids. The entire variable domain, with the rest obtained from reference TRBV9 and TRBJ2-7, is as follows: DSGVTQTPKHLITATGQRVTLRCSPRSGDLSVYWYQQSLDQGLQFLIQYYNGEERAKGNILERFSAQQFPDLHSELNLSSLELGDSALYFCASSYPGGEQYFGPGTRLTVT.